The 20 T cell receptor beta chains given below trace back to one sample, sequenced in a study of low-dose radiotherapy and immunotherapy resistance in tumors. Time point: after trial treatment. Regarding treatment: LDRT plus nivolumab, ipilimumab, low-dose cyclophosphamide and aspirin (RACIN trial). Primers targeting TRAV and TRBV primed first-strand cDNA, covering alpha and beta chains. PCR amplification of the TCRs was performed with Phusion for 20 PCR cycles, and it relied on a constant-region primer together with a V-primer adapter. TCRdb reprocessed the reads via MiXCR and lists one record per CDR3 protein. The sample consists of tens of thousands of distinct CDR3 sequences, 20% to 25% of them appearing once. This material consisted of PBMCs, taken after low-dose radiotherapy plus immunotherapy. Receptors originate from a male donor with prostate cancer.

This clonotype was recorded many times. The chain combines TRBV6-2 or TRBV6-3 with TRBJ2-7; TRBD2 might be the D (5 bases). The CDR3 is 14 amino acids. Looked up from germline, CDR1 is MNHEY and CDR2 is SVGEGT. The V end lost 7 bases, the J end lost 2 bases, and 15 bases lay between the germline ends. The DNA of the CDR3 is TGTGCCAGCAAGGATCTAGCCTCAACCTACGAGCAGTACTTC. This encodes CASKDLASTYEQYF.

This clonotype was detected many times. The chain has TRBV7-9 and TRBJ2-1, with D possibly TRBD2 on 6 matching bases. CDR3 length: 15 residues. V was pared by 4 bases and J by 4 bases, with 14 bases between. Germline CDR1 reads SEHNR; CDR2 reads FQNEAQ (reference sequence). CDR3 sequence: CASSSTSRGYNEQFF. In DNA form, the CDR3 reads TGTGCCAGCAGCTCAACTAGCCGGGGGTACAATGAGCAGTTCTTC.

This clonotype was seen many times. This sequence joins TRBV5-1 and TRBJ2-7; 8 bases are a match to TRBD1. This CDR3 is 14 amino acids long. Germline V gene sequence: CDR1 SGHRS, CDR2 YFSETQ. Losses at the gene ends were 2 bases for V and 4 bases for J; bases not matched to a gene: 5. The CDR3 loop is CASSLAQGAYEQYF. The CDR3 coding sequence is TGCGCCAGCAGCTTAGCCCAGGGGGCGTACGAGCAGTACTTC.

This clonotype has a count of ten or more. The chain links TRBV29-1 to TRBJ2-1; TRBD2 aligns across 8 bases. Trimming took 5 bases from V and 4 from J; bases not matched to a gene: 4. The CDR3 is made up of 13 amino acids. Per germline, CDR1 SQVTM and CDR2 ANQGSEA. Written as DNA, the CDR3 is TGCAGCGTTAGCGGGGGCCATTACAATGAGCAGTTCTTC. Protein: CSVSGGHYNEQFF.

Note on this clonotype: A far larger clone is one nucleotide away, so this likely arose from a read error. V is TRBV13 and J is TRBJ2-1, with 12 positions matching TRBD1. CDR1 PRHDT and CDR2 FYEKMQ come from the germline V gene (reference sequence). The CDR3 is made up of 15 amino acids. Trimming removed 5 bases from V and 13 bases from J; junction bases left unmatched: 12. CDR3 nucleotides: TGTGCCAGCAGCCCCTTGGGACAGGGGGCAGGGACCCAGTTCTTC. Its translation is CASSPLGQGAGTQFF.

This clonotype was seen a single time. The chain employs TRBV7-6 and TRBJ2-5, with TRBD1 identical over 8 bases. Germline values: CDR1 SGHVS, CDR2 FNYEAQ. V dropped 4 bases and J dropped 5; count of bases not matched to a gene: 9. The CDR3 contains 15 residues. CDR3 DNA sequence: TGTGCCAGCAGCTCCTATCGTACAGGGGGGGAGACCCAGTACTTC. Residues: CASSSYRTGGETQYF.

This clonotype was counted between two and nine times. The chain employs TRBV13 and TRBJ2-2, with D uncertain. In germline, CDR1 is PRHDT, CDR2 FYEKMQ (reference sequence). Trimming pared 5 bases from V and 5 bases from J, leaving 9 bases between. The length of the CDR3 is 13 residues. The CDR3 reads CASSDRQTGELFF. The CDR3 DNA reads as TGTGCCAGCAGCGATCGTCAAACCGGGGAGCTGTTTTTT.

In its sample, this clonotype was seen once. The rearrangement uses TRBV5-6 and TRBJ2-7, with 7 nucleotides matching TRBD1. This CDR3 comprises 14 residues. The germline gives CDR1 SGHDT, CDR2 YYEEEE. J lost 3 bases, V lost 0 bases, and 3 bases had no gene match. The CDR3 coding sequence is TGTGCCAGCAGCTTGGGACAGGGTTTCTACGAGCAGTACTTC. It translates to CASSLGQGFYEQYF.

This chain connects TRBV12-3 or TRBV12-4 to TRBJ2-6; 8 positions match TRBD1. V dropped 7 bases and J dropped 3; count of bases not matched to a gene: 5. The CDR3 loop spans 15 amino acids. The DNA for the CDR3 is TGTGCCAGCACCCGGACAGGGAGTGGGGCCAACGTCCTGACTTTC. It translates to CASTRTGSGANVLTF.

About this clonotype: This likely traces to a read error, being one base from a far larger clone. The chain employs TRBV7-3 and TRBJ2-2; 12 bases are shared with TRBD1. Germline V gene sequence: CDR1 SGHTA, CDR2 FQGTGA. The CDR3 is made up of 18 amino acids. In DNA, the CDR3 is TGTGTCAGCAGCGTAGCAGGGACAGGGGGCTTGGACACCGGGGAGCTGTTTTTT. Protein: CVSSVAGTGGLDTGELFF.

This clonotype was picked up a small number of times. The rearrangement links TRBV6-2 or TRBV6-3 to TRBJ1-5; D may be TRBD1 (6 bases). V was trimmed by 5 bases and J by 1 base, leaving 12 bases between them. There are 15 residues in the CDR3. In germline, CDR1 is MNHEY, CDR2 SVGEGT. The CDR3 reads CASSVRQASNQPQHF. The CDR3 nucleotides read TGTGCCAGCAGTGTGAGACAGGCAAGCAATCAGCCCCAGCATTTT.

This clonotype occurred many times. The chain is built from TRBV18 and TRBJ1-1; D call uncertain. Between the trimmed V and J ends, which lost 3 bases and 0 bases, there was a span of 11 bases. Germline assignment: CDR1 KGHSH and CDR2 LQKENI. This CDR3 is 15 amino acids long. DNA of the CDR3: TGTGCCAGCTCACCCAACATTGGGATGAACACTGAAGCTTTCTTT. Protein sequence: CASSPNIGMNTEAFF.

The table lists this clonotype with many counts. The J gene is TRBJ2-4, the V gene TRBV7-6, with a weak D call TRBD2 (6 bases). This CDR3 is built from 15 residues. CDR1 and CDR2 (germline): SGHVS, FNYEAQ. Between the trimmed V and J ends, which lost 5 bases and 6 bases, there was a span of 17 bases. Here the CDR3 DNA reads TGTGCCAGCAGCCCCGGGACCAGGCGGGGAAACATTCAGTACTTC. This sequence encodes CASSPGTRRGNIQYF.

This clonotype was seen repeatedly, ten times or more. CDR3 protein: CSVKDREGSNTEAFF. CDR3 nucleotide sequence: TGCAGCGTTAAGGACAGGGAGGGTAGTAACACTGAAGCTTTCTTT. The rearrangement uses TRBV29-1 and TRBJ1-1; 8 bases map to TRBD1. J gave up 2 bases and V 5 bases, and 10 bases lay outside the gene matches. This CDR3 is built from 15 residues. CDR1 is SQVTM and CDR2 is ANQGSEA in the germline V gene.

This clonotype showed up many times. The V gene is TRBV28, the J gene TRBJ2-2; 8 nucleotides line up with TRBD2. V dropped 5 bases and J dropped 4; count of bases not matched to a gene: 6. The CDR3 is made up of 15 amino acids. CDR1 and CDR2 from the germline V gene are MDHEN and SYDVKM. The CDR3 region has the DNA TGTGCCAGCAGTACGAGCGGGAGTATCACCGGGGAGCTGTTTTTT. This sequence encodes CASSTSGSITGELFF. The variable domain in full, completed from reference TRBV28 and TRBJ2-2, reads DVKVTQSSRYLVKRTGEKVFLECVQDMDHENMFWYRQDPGLGLRLIYFSYDVKMKEKGDIPEGYSVSREKKERFSLILESASTNQTSMYLCASSTSGSITGELFFGEGSRLTVL.

This clonotype was recorded at least ten times. The chain links TRBV29-1 to TRBJ2-1, with TRBD2 matching over 14 bases. The germline gives CDR1 SQVTM, CDR2 ANQGSEA. This CDR3 is 15 amino acids long. V was clipped by 4 bases and J by 5 bases; unmatched bases: 4. The CDR3 nucleotides are TGCAGCGTTGGGGGGACTAGCGGGAGTGACAATGAGCAGTTCTTC. It specifies CSVGGTSGSDNEQFF.

Worth noting for this clonotype: This likely traces to a read error, being one base from a far larger clone. The J gene is TRBJ2-1, the V gene TRBV13; 10 positions match TRBD2. CDR3 length: 15 residues. Germline-derived CDR1 and CDR2 are PRHDT and FYEKMQ (reference sequence). CDR3 DNA: TGTGCCCGCAGTGAAGCGGGGGGGGCCGGCAATGAGCAGTTCTTC. Translation: CARSEAGGAGNEQFF.

The genes are TRBV2 and TRBJ2-3; perhaps TRBD2 as D (6 bases). The V gene lost 8 bases and the J gene lost 0 bases, with 12 bases spanning the gap. The CDR3 is 14 amino acids. Germline V lookup: CDR1 SNHLY, CDR2 FYNNEI. CDR3 loop: CASDPEGSTDTQYF. DNA for the CDR3: TGTGCCAGCGACCCGGAGGGAAGCACAGATACGCAGTATTTT.

This clonotype was observed at least ten times. The chain uses TRBV19 and TRBJ1-2, with D possibly TRBD1 on 5 matching bases. The V end was cut by 4 bases, the J end by 3 bases, with 15 bases between. This CDR3 is 15 amino acids long. CDR1 is LNHDA and CDR2 is SQIVND in the germline V gene (reference sequence). In nucleotides, the CDR3 is TGTGCCAGTAGTACCTCGGACGCGGGGGACTATGGCTACACCTTC. Translated: CASSTSDAGDYGYTF.

This clonotype was counted ten times or more. The chain recombines TRBV14 with TRBJ2-5; D gene uncertain. The CDR3 extends over 15 amino acids. Germline V lookup: CDR1 SGHDN, CDR2 FVKESK. V was trimmed by 0 bases and J by 1 base, leaving 9 bases between them. CDR3: CASSQDPNSQETQYF. The CDR3 region has the DNA TGTGCCAGCAGCCAAGATCCTAACAGCCAAGAGACCCAGTACTTC.